This TCR beta chain was recovered during a study of response to subunit inactivated influenza vaccine. TCRdb used MiXCR to reprocess the RT-PCR reads, holding one entry per CDR3 protein. The sample records approximately 520,000 distinct CDR3 sequences, about 25% being singletons. The CDR3 covers 13 residues. V lost 3 bases, J lost 2 bases, and 5 bases lay in between. This TCR came from a man aged 45-60 years who received an inactivated influenza vaccine. The chain recombines TRBV12-3 or TRBV12-4 with TRBJ2-1; D not resolved. The sample was CD4+ T cells sorted from PBMCs, taken roughly 5 days after vaccination. This CDR3 is CASSFGPYNEQFF. CDR3 in DNA: TGTGCCAGCAGTTTCGGGCCCTACAATGAGCAGTTCTTC.